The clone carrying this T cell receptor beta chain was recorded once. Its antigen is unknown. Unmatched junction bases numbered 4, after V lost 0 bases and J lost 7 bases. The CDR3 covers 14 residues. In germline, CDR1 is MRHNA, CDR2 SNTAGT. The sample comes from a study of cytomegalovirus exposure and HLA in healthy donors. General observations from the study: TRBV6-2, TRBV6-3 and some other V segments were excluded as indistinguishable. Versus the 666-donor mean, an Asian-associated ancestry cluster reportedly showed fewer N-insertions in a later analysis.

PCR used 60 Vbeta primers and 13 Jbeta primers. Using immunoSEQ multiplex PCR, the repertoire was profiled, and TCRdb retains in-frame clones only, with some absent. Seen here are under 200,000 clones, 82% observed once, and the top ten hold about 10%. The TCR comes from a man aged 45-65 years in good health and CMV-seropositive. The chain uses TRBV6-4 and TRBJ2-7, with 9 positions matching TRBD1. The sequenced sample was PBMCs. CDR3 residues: CASSDSTGGWEQYF. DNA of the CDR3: TGTGCCAGCAGTGACTCGACAGGGGGTTGGGAGCAGTACTTC.